A single sample gave rise to the 12 T cell receptor beta chains below, sequenced in a study of blood T cells in healthy people across ages. For the second PCR, which ran for about 6 to 12 cycles, a sample-barcoded 5' primer and a J-beta primer mix were used. TCRdb passed the 5' RACE reads through MiXCR, listing each CDR3 protein once. The table includes some 1.5 million distinct CDR3 sequences, 28% detected once. Sequencing input: blood. The receptors were sampled from a woman between 25 and 40 years old in good health.

The chain uses TRBV9 and TRBJ2-3; perhaps TRBD1 as D (5 bases). V was shortened by 1 base and J by 3 bases, with 9 bases between the two germline ends. The CDR3 contains 14 residues. Germline CDR1 and CDR2: SGDLS and YYNGEE. CDR3 amino acids: CASSVIGATDTQYF. In DNA, the CDR3 is TGTGCCAGCAGCGTAATAGGGGCGACAGATACGCAGTATTTT.

The V call is TRBV3-1, the J call TRBJ1-4, with TRBD1 identical over 8 bases. Germline V gives CDR1 LGHDT, CDR2 YNNKEL (reference sequence). V gave up 3 bases and J gave up 4 bases; unmatched junction bases: 4. This CDR3 comprises 15 residues. CDR3 sequence (DNA): TGTGCCAGCAGCCAGCGGACAGGGTTTAATGAAAAACTGTTTTTT. This encodes CASSQRTGFNEKLFF.

Regarding this clonotype: A much larger clone is a single base away; this may be a read error. V gene TRBV20-1 combines with J gene TRBJ2-7; perhaps TRBD2 as D (5 bases). The CDR3 extends over 12 amino acids. CDR1 is DFQATT and CDR2 is SNEGSKA in the germline V gene (reference sequence). V lost 1 base, J lost 7 bases, and 11 bases lay in between. CDR3 in DNA: TGCAGTGCTAGAGTTAGCGATCATGAGCAGTACTTC. Encoded protein: CSARVSDHEQYF.

With regard to this clonotype: A clone one base away is much larger, so this may be a read error. The CDR3 bases are TGTGCCAGCAGCGTAAGTCCCGCTAGTGAGAACATTCAGTACTTC. Translating it yields CASSVSPASENIQYF. The chain links TRBV9 to TRBJ2-7; D call uncertain. Matching the DNA end better, TRBJ2-4 makes the J call doubtful. Germline V gene lookup returns CDR1 SGDLS and CDR2 YYNGEE. The CDR3 contains 15 residues.

This clonotype occurred a few times. This sequence joins TRBV27 and TRBJ2-7; TRBD2 matches at 9 bases. In germline, CDR1 is MNHEY, CDR2 SMNVEV (reference sequence). Trimming took 4 bases from V and 0 from J; bases not matched to a gene: 13. The CDR3 totals 18 residues. The CDR3 DNA reads TGTGCCAGCAGTTCCCCCGTGTGGGCGGGAGGGAGCTCCTACGAGCAGTACTTC. It encodes CASSSPVWAGGSSYEQYF.

The chain couples TRBV12-3 or TRBV12-4 to TRBJ1-2; 8 nucleotides line up with TRBD1. CDR3 length: 14 amino acids. V was clipped by 5 bases and J by 6 bases; unmatched bases: 8. In nucleotides, the CDR3 is TGTGCCAGCAGTCCCGGGACAGGTTATAATGGCTACACCTTC. Translating gives CASSPGTGYNGYTF.

This chain links TRBV6-5 with TRBJ1-2, with 8 bases fitting TRBD1. Germline CDR1 and CDR2: MNHEY and SVGAGI. The CDR3 is made up of 14 amino acids. V gave up 5 bases and J gave up 8 bases; unmatched junction bases: 10. CDR3 residues: CASSRTGPPYGYTF. DNA of the CDR3: TGTGCCAGCAGTAGGACAGGGCCCCCTTACGGCTACACCTTC.

This clonotype was counted a few times. V gene TRBV7-9 combines with J gene TRBJ2-7, with D uncertain. There are 13 residues in the CDR3. Trimming stripped 1 base from V and 5 bases from J, with 9 bases between. Per the germline V gene, CDR1 is SEHNR and CDR2 is FQNEAQ (reference sequence). CDR3 bases: TGTGCCAGCAGCTTAGAAGGTCCCCACGAGCAGTACTTC. This codes for CASSLEGPHEQYF.

This chain links TRBV5-1 with TRBJ2-5, with 8 nucleotides matching TRBD2. V gave up 4 bases and J gave up 0 bases; unmatched junction bases: 5. CDR3 length equals 15 residues. Per the germline V gene, CDR1 is SGHRS and CDR2 is YFSETQ. CDR3 sequence: CASSDLTSDQETQYF. The DNA for the CDR3 is TGCGCCAGCAGCGACCTGACTAGCGACCAAGAGACCCAGTACTTC.

This clonotype was picked up a small number of times. The chain is built from TRBV7-2 and TRBJ2-4; 12 bases fit TRBD2. V lost 5 bases, J lost 3 bases, and 5 bases stayed unmatched. Germline V gene lookup returns CDR1 SGHTA and CDR2 FQGNSA. This CDR3 comprises 16 residues. This CDR3 is CASSPGLAGLKNIQYF. In DNA, the CDR3 is TGTGCCAGCAGCCCCGGACTAGCGGGACTCAAAAACATTCAGTACTTC.

This chain connects TRBV10-3 to TRBJ1-1; D is perhaps TRBD1 (5 bases). The CDR3 consists of 14 residues. The germline gives CDR1 ENHRY, CDR2 SYGVKD. V was cut by 8 bases and J by 7 bases, with 20 bases left in between. The CDR3: CAIGGGSAPFEAFF. The CDR3 region has the DNA TGTGCCATCGGGGGAGGGAGCGCACCATTTGAAGCTTTCTTT.

This clonotype was seen many times. The J gene is TRBJ2-7, the V gene TRBV6-5, with 9 bases fitting TRBD2. The V segment lost 4 bases and the J segment 6 bases; nucleotides outside the gene matches: 13. The CDR3 runs 16 residues. Germline V gives CDR1 MNHEY, CDR2 SVGAGI. The CDR3 region is CASSSRLSGGVGEQYF. DNA for the CDR3: TGTGCCAGCAGTTCCCGTCTTAGCGGGGGAGTCGGCGAGCAGTACTTC.